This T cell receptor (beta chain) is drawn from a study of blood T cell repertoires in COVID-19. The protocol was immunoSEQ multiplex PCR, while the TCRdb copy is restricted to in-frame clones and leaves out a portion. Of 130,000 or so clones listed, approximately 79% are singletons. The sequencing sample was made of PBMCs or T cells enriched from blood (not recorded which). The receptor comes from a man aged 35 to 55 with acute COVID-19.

The CDR3 DNA reads TGTGCCAGCAGTTTTAGGACTAGCGGGAGTAAGGGTGGCACAGATACGCAGTATTTT. Translated, it gives CASSFRTSGSKGGTDTQYF. This chain links TRBV28 with TRBJ2-3; 13 bases match TRBD2. After removal of 3 bases from V and 1 base from J, the junction contained 10 bases not matched to a gene. This CDR3 contains 19 residues. Per germline, CDR1 MDHEN and CDR2 SYDVKM.